This T cell receptor (beta chain) came from a study of T cell responses to AZD1222 COVID-19 vaccine. The table came from immunoSEQ multiplex PCR; TCRdb's copy has only in-frame clones and leaves some out. The repertoire holds some 110,000 clones, around nine tenths seen once, with approximately 1.5% in the top ten. From germline, CDR1 is MNHEY and CDR2 SVGAGI. The CDR3 has 13 amino acids. Trimming pared 2 bases from V and 6 bases from J, leaving 10 bases between. The source is an adult in good health. The chain uses TRBV6-5 and TRBJ1-1; unclear D gene. Sequencing was performed on peripheral blood, taken on day 0 of AZD1222 vaccination. CDR3 DNA sequence: TGTGCCAGCAGTTACGGTGTTGGGTCTGAAGCTTTCTTT. It codes for CASSYGVGSEAFF.